The present entry profiles one T cell receptor (beta chain) with its context. Its antigen is currently unknown. This entry is derived from a study of beta chain features in type 1 diabetes. Study-level points and caveats: Shorter TCRB CDR3s, moderately but significantly so, marked every one of the four CD4+ subsets in Type 1 diabetes patients. Shorter templates may be favored by PCR, equally so in patients and controls.

The authors reverse transcribed all of the isolated RNA, so sequencing captured expressed TCRB transcripts. TCRdb keeps only in-frame clones here, not all; method: immunoSEQ multiplex PCR. The sample has 900,000 or so clones, 17% seen once. CDR3 length equals 18 residues. V dropped 3 bases and J dropped 1 base, with 19 bases sitting between them. Germline lookup yields CDR1 SEHNR and CDR2 FQNEAQ (reference sequence). What was sequenced was naive CD4+ T cells from blood. This chain connects TRBV7-9 to TRBJ2-1, with a possible D match to TRBD2 (6 bases). The TCR sequence derives from a woman younger than 35 in good health. CDR3 DNA: TGTGCCAGCAGCTTTCTAATGCGGGGAGTCAGTTCCTACAATGAGCAGTTCTTC. It specifies CASSFLMRGVSSYNEQFF.